This T cell receptor (beta chain) was observed in a study of blood T cell repertoires in COVID-19 (dated by TCRdb to 2020 to 2022). Concerning the study at large: Samples from collaborators originated in the United States, Italy and Spain and spanned both the acute and convalescent phases of COVID-19. Nearly every sample came with metadata listing a de-identified subject ID, COVID-19 status, age in years and sex. Where available, HLA class I and class II types were obtained from metadata supplied by the sample provider rather than from assay-based typing. Deeply sampled blood TCRbeta repertoires from subjects exposed to, actively infected with, or recovered from COVID-19 were included in the dataset. The prospective study material was composed of cDNA or gDNA derived from T cells, B-cell-depleted T cells, or PBMCs. The samples were drawn from the first 160 participants of the ongoing ImmuneRACE study and from 1,254 subjects provided by 6 global collaborators. The repertoires were released in a freely available public database intended as a resource for research on the immune response to SARS-CoV-2. General findings and caveats noted by the study authors: How much clinical and demographic metadata was included differed by source and by participant, and the metadata was provided uncurated.

TCRbeta CDR3 regions were amplified from genomic DNA by means of the immunoSEQ Assay, a bias-controlled multiplex PCR. In the source study's methods: Within the assay, amplification of reference gene primers was used to estimate how many nucleated cells each sample contained. To quantify the absolute abundance of each unique TCRbeta CDR3 rearrangement, sequence reads were collapsed and filtered. Productive Simpson clonality was computed per sample as the square root of Simpson's diversity index over productive rearrangements. TCRdb stores this immuneACCESS table with in-frame sequences only. Part of the clones is absent; in the studies checked, under half of the shortfall reflects unresolved V genes, and no reason is known for the rest. V, J and clone size are taken as reported in that table, and D and trimming were inferred from the DNA itself. The sample data list 40,000 to 55,000 clones, and around 83% of these were observed just once. The top ten hold over 12% of the sample.

V is pared back by 3 bases and J by 9 bases, with 9 bases lying between the germline termini. The CDR3, from cysteine to phenylalanine, totals 12 residues. The kept DNA is CDR3 alone, 36 bases in frame from the first base. The germline V gene (reference sequence) sets CDR1 to SEHNR and CDR2 to FQNEAQ. As regards this clone: No antigen is known for it. No qualities accompany the bases; no much larger clone lies one base away.

The collaborating institutions used their own protocols to collect whole blood in K2EDTA tubes. For TCRbeta analysis, collaborators shipped samples as frozen whole blood, isolated PBMCs, or DNA extracted from either of those sample types. Recombination linked TRBV7-9 to TRBJ2-1; the D segment could be TRBD2, given 5 matching bases. This clonotype was sampled from a human donor with acute or convalescent COVID-19. The donor label of this sample is uncertain. Material: peripheral blood. The nucleotide sequence reads TGTGCCAGCAGCTTTAGTAGCGTTGAGCAGTTCTTC. This sequence encodes CASSFSSVEQFF.